This TCR beta chain came from a study of cytomegalovirus exposure and HLA in healthy donors. The PCR had 60 Vbeta and 13 Jbeta primers. The table came from immunoSEQ multiplex PCR; TCRdb's copy has only in-frame clones and leaves some out. The sample shows approximately 200,000 clones, approximately 79% of them seen only once. General study results and limits: Differences between HLA loci emerged in a later analysis of TCR association rates, with DRB1 most and HLA-C fewest. Per published accounts, TCR beta sequences correctly predicted the HLA-A and HLA-B alleles of most subjects.

A word on this clone: Its antigen is not identified.

The sequence came from a woman aged 30 to 39 in good health and CMV-seropositive. Sequenced sample: PBMCs.

The CDR3 protein is CASSNNNGGLAYEQYF. DNA of the CDR3: TGTGCCAGCAGCAACAACAATGGTGGTCTAGCCTACGAGCAGTACTTC. The chain recombines TRBV7-6 with TRBJ2-7; no clear D gene. CDR3 length: 16 residues. In germline, CDR1 is SGHVS, CDR2 FNYEAQ. V shed 5 bases and J shed 2 bases, with 19 bases lying between them.